The source of this TCR beta chain is a study of cytomegalovirus exposure and HLA in healthy donors. PCR involved 60 Vbeta and 13 Jbeta primers. The method was immunoSEQ multiplex PCR; TCRdb's version includes in-frame clones alone and lacks a portion of them. The data contain hundreds of thousands of clones, around 80% of them seen just once; the ten biggest clones take up about 2.5%. The CDR3 is made up of 15 amino acids. Germline loops: CDR1 LNHDA, CDR2 SQIVND (reference sequence). V shed 6 bases and J 2 bases; nucleotides not matched to a gene: 7. Regarding this clone: Its antigen is currently unknown.

Study findings and constraints: HLA-A and HLA-B allele assignments for most subjects were reportedly predicted accurately using TCR beta sequences. When analyzed later, a missense DCLRE1C variant was found to be linked to TCR beta V- and J-gene trimming. Some highly shared sequence variants likely arose as a pipeline artifact. As a later analysis showed, several of the most significant clusters appeared to be linked to common viral pathogens.

The sequencing input was PBMCs. The chain uses TRBV19 and TRBJ2-7, with 10 bases fitting TRBD1. This receptor was identified in a woman aged 55-69 years in good health and CMV-seropositive. In DNA form, the CDR3 reads TGTGCCAGTAGATCCCGGGACAGGGGACCCTACGAGCAGTACTTC. Its protein is CASRSRDRGPYEQYF.